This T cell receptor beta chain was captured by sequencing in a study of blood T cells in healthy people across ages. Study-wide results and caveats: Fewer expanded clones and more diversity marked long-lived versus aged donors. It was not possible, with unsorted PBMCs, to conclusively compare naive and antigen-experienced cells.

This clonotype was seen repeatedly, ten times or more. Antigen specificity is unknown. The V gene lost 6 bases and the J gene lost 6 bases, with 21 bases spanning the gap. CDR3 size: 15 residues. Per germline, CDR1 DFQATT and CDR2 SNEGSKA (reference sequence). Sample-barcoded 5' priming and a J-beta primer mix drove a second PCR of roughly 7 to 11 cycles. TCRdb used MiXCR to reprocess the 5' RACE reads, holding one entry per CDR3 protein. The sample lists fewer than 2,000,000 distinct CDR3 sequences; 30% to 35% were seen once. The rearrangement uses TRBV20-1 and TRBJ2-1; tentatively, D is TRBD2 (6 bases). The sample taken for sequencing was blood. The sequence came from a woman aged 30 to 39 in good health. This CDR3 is CSALTATHGGNEQFF. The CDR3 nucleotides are TGCAGTGCCCTGACCGCGACACACGGGGGCAATGAGCAGTTCTTC.